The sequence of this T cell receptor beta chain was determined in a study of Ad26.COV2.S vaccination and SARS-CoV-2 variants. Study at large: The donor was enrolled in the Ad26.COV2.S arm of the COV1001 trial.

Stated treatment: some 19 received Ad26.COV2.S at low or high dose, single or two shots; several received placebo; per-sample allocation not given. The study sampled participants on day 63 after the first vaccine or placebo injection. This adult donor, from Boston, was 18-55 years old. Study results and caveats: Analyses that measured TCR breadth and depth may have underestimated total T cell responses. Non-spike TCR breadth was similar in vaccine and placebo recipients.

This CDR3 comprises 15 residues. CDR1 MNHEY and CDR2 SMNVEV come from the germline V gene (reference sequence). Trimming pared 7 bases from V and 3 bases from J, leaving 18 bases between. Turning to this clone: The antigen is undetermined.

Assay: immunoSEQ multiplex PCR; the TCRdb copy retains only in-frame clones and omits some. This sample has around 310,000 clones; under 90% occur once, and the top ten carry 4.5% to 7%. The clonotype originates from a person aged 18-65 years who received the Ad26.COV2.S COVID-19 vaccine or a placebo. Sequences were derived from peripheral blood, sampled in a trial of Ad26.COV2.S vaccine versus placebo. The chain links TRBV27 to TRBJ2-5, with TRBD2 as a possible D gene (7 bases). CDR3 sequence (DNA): TGTGCCAGCAATGAGTGGGGGGGGCGAAAAGAGACCCAGTACTTC. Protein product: CASNEWGGRKETQYF.